The rows below give T cell receptor beta chains drawn from one sample of a study of shared clonotypes between healthy human individuals. Clones were read by immunoSEQ multiplex PCR, and TCRdb kept only the in-frame ones, dropping some. The sample lists about 600,000 clones; more than 95% were seen once. The sequenced sample consisted of naive CD4+ T cells sorted from blood. The source of these receptors is a woman aged 25 to 39 in good health. CDR3s include the opening cysteine and the closing phenylalanine or tryptophan. A D gene is named only where the DNA matches it firmly. Clone size is given for some rows only: seen once, a few or many times, or a class if the clone is expanded.

D gene	CDR3 length	clone size	V gene	J gene	CDR3 DNA	CDR3 protein
NA	9	NA	TRBV7-3	TRBJ2-1	TGTGCCATAGGGGATGAGCAGTTCTTC	CAIGDEQFF
TRBD2	16	NA	TRBV10-3	TRBJ2-1	TGTGCCATCGGAGACACGGGACTACCGAGGGCCGATGAGCAGTTCTTC	CAIGDTGLPRADEQFF
NA	18	NA	TRBV9	TRBJ1-4	TGTGCCAGCAGCTGGGGTGCGACAGCCCTTGCAACTAATGAAAAACTGTTTTTT	CASSWGATALATNEKLFF
NA	14	NA	TRBV4-2	TRBJ1-1	TGTGCCAGCAGCTCTTTAAGGGCACCCACTGAAGCTTTCTTT	CASSSLRAPTEAFF
NA	14	NA	TRBV5-1	TRBJ1-2	TGCGCCAGCAGCTTGGACAGGGCCGGTGGTGGCTACACCTTC	CASSLDRAGGGYTF
TRBD2	18	NA	TRBV28	TRBJ2-1	TGTGCCAGCAGTTTATTTTGGGCTAGCGGGAGGGCGTACAATGAGCAGTTCTTC	CASSLFWASGRAYNEQFF
TRBD1	16	NA	TRBV18	TRBJ2-7	TGTGCCAGCTCAGGAACCGGGACAGGGAGCGTAAACGAGCAGTACTTC	CASSGTGTGSVNEQYF
NA	15	NA	TRBV18	TRBJ2-6	TGTGCCAGCTCACCATCAATCTCTGGGGCCAACGTCCTGACTTTC	CASSPSISGANVLTF
TRBD2	17	NA	TRBV4-1	TRBJ2-1	TGCGCCAGCAGCCAGGGACTAGCGCTTAGCTCCTACAATGAGCAGTTCTTC	CASSQGLALSSYNEQFF
TRBD2	15	NA	TRBV6-5	TRBJ2-7	TGTGCCAGCAGGACCGGGACTAGCGGCTCCTACGAGCAGTACTTC	CASRTGTSGSYEQYF
TRBD2	17	NA	TRBV5-5	TRBJ2-1	TGTGCCAGCAGCTTTTTAATCATGACTAGCGGGACAACCCCGCCGTTCTTC	CASSFLIMTSGTTPPFF
TRBD2	16	NA	TRBV7-9	TRBJ2-2	TGTGCCAGCAGCTTGCAGGGACTAGGGGGCACCGGGGAGCTGTTTTTT	CASSLQGLGGTGELFF
TRBD2	16	NA	TRBV10-1	TRBJ2-3	TGCGCCAGCAGTGAGTCGTTAGCGGGAGGAAAAGATACGCAGTATTTT	CASSESLAGGKDTQYF
NA	13	NA	TRBV19	TRBJ2-7	TGTGCCAGTAGTATACGCCAGAACTACGAGCAGTACTTC	CASSIRQNYEQYF
NA	15	NA	TRBV5-1	TRBJ2-2	TGCGCCAGCAGCTTGGAAGGGGGAAACACCGGGGAGCTGTTTTTT	CASSLEGGNTGELFF
TRBD1	15	NA	TRBV7-2	TRBJ1-5	TGTGCCAGCAGCCCCGCTGGACAGGGAGGTCAGCCCCAGCATTTT	CASSPAGQGGQPQHF
NA	13	NA	TRBV5-5	TRBJ2-7	TGTGCCAGCAGCTTGGGGATCTCCTACGAGCAGTACTTC	CASSLGISYEQYF
NA	15	NA	TRBV28	TRBJ2-3	TGTGCCAGCAGTTTTTCTTGGAGTCGGGGAGATACGCAGTATTTT	CASSFSWSRGDTQYF
NA	13	once	TRBV5-4	TRBJ1-2	TGTGCCAGCAGTTATGACAGGAACTATGGCTACACCTTC	CASSYDRNYGYTF
NA	13	NA	TRBV11-2	TRBJ1-1	TGTGCCAGCAGCTTAGTAGACGACTCAGAAGCTTTCTTT	CASSLVDDSEAFF
NA	17	NA	TRBV5-1	TRBJ2-1	TGCGCCAGCAGCTTGGCCGTAGGAATGGGATTGGGCAATGAGCAGTTCTTC	CASSLAVGMGLGNEQFF
NA	14	NA	TRBV5-1	TRBJ2-2	TGCGCCAGCAGCTTGACTGCGAACACCGGGGAGCTGTTTTTT	CASSLTANTGELFF
NA	15	NA	TRBV7-6	TRBJ2-2	TGTGCCAGCAGCCTCATGGGTTCGGACACCGGGGAGCTGTTTTTT	CASSLMGSDTGELFF
NA	16	NA	TRBV7-2	TRBJ1-1	TGTGCCAGCAGCCCCTTCGGGGCAGGGTTGAACACTGAAGCTTTCTTT	CASSPFGAGLNTEAFF
NA	15	NA	TRBV5-1	TRBJ2-4	TGCGCCAGCGCCCCACCGGGACTAGCCAAAAACATTCAGTACTTC	CASAPPGLAKNIQYF
TRBD1	13	NA	TRBV11-2	TRBJ1-1	TGTGCCAGCAGCGCACAGGGGAGCACTGAAGCTTTCTTT	CASSAQGSTEAFF
NA	14	NA	TRBV5-1	TRBJ1-3	TGCGCCAGCAGCTCGGGTTTACGAGGAAACACCATATATTTT	CASSSGLRGNTIYF
NA	11	once	TRBV20-1	TRBJ1-1	TGCAGTGCCAGCGACATCACTGAAGCTTTCTTT	CSASDITEAFF
NA	17	NA	TRBV12-2	TRBJ1-3	TGTGCAAGTCGCTTAGCGCCTGACCTCGACTCTGGAAACACCATATATTTT	CASRLAPDLDSGNTIYF
NA	14	NA	TRBV5-6	TRBJ2-7	TGTGCCAGCAGCTTGGCCCCGGGGGCCTACGAGCAGTACTTC	CASSLAPGAYEQYF
NA	15	NA	TRBV2	TRBJ2-7	TGTGCCAGCAGTGAAATAGGAGGGGGGCCCTACGAGCAGTACTTC	CASSEIGGGPYEQYF
TRBD1	16	NA	TRBV6-5	TRBJ1-6	TGTGCCAGCAGTTACTTTGGGACAGGGGGCTATTCACCCCTCCACTTT	CASSYFGTGGYSPLHF
TRBD1	16	NA	TRBV7-9	TRBJ1-1	TGTGCCAGCAGCTTATCCCCTGACAGGGCGAAGACTGAAGCTTTCTTT	CASSLSPDRAKTEAFF
NA	14	NA	TRBV7-9	TRBJ2-5	TGTGCCAGCAGCGAGGGGTCCTCTCAAGAGACCCAGTACTTC	CASSEGSSQETQYF
TRBD1	16	NA	TRBV5-1	TRBJ2-1	TGCGCCAGCAGCCCCAAGCTCTCGACAGGGGACAATGAGCAGTTCTTC	CASSPKLSTGDNEQFF
TRBD1	16	NA	TRBV25-1	TRBJ1-2	TGTGCCAGCAGCGAAGGGGGAACGACAGGGGCGGACGGCTACACCTTC	CASSEGGTTGADGYTF
NA	12	NA	TRBV5-4	TRBJ2-1	TGTGCCAGCAGCGATAGGGGTAATGAGCAGTTCTTC	CASSDRGNEQFF
NA	14	once	TRBV10-3	TRBJ1-1	TGTGCCATCAGTTTTGAAGGAGGTGGCACTGAAGCTTTCTTT	CAISFEGGGTEAFF
NA	15	NA	TRBV7-6	TRBJ2-7	TGTGCCAGCAGCTTAGCCCAGGGGCCCACCTACGAGCAGTACTTC	CASSLAQGPTYEQYF
NA	13	NA	TRBV7-8	TRBJ2-7	TGTGCCAGCAGCTTACGCCTGGGGTACGAGCAGTACTTC	CASSLRLGYEQYF
NA	16	NA	TRBV9	TRBJ1-2	TGTGCCAGCAGCCCGACCCGACTGAGATCTAACTATGGCTACACCTTC	CASSPTRLRSNYGYTF
TRBD1	16	NA	TRBV11-3	TRBJ2-2	TGTGCCAGCAGCTTACACGGGACAGCGAACACCGGGGAGCTGTTTTTT	CASSLHGTANTGELFF
TRBD2	15	once	TRBV5-1	TRBJ2-2	TGCGCCAGCAGCTTGACTAGCGGGAGTGCCGGGGAGCTGTTTTTT	CASSLTSGSAGELFF
TRBD1	13	NA	TRBV11-1	TRBJ1-4	TGTGCCAGCAGCCGGGACAGGGAGGAAAAACTGTTTTTT	CASSRDREEKLFF
NA	12	NA	TRBV28	TRBJ2-7	TGTGCCAGCAGCACAGGCTACTACGAGCAGTACTTC	CASSTGYYEQYF
TRBD1	15	NA	TRBV14	TRBJ1-5	TGTGCCAGCAGCCAGGGACCGGGACAGGGTGGGCCCCAGCATTTT	CASSQGPGQGGPQHF
NA	12	NA	TRBV28	TRBJ2-7	TGTGCCAGCAGTTACGCCCGTGGCGAGCAGTACTTC	CASSYARGEQYF
NA	13	NA	TRBV10-3	TRBJ2-7	TGTGCCATCAACCCAGGGACGTCCTACGAGCAGTACTTC	CAINPGTSYEQYF
NA	15	NA	TRBV6-1	TRBJ1-2	TGTGCCAGCAGTCTTGTACACGGTACCAACTATGGCTACACCTTC	CASSLVHGTNYGYTF
TRBD1	18	NA	TRBV4-2	TRBJ2-2	TGTGCCAGCAGGCCCTACCGAACCGGACAGGAGAACACCGGGGAGCTGTTTTTT	CASRPYRTGQENTGELFF
NA	12	NA	TRBV10-3	TRBJ2-3	TGTGCCATCAGTTTTAGCGAAGATACGCAGTATTTT	CAISFSEDTQYF
NA	14	NA	TRBV10-3	TRBJ2-2	TGTGCCATCAGTGAAAGCGTTGAGTCCGGGGAGCTGTTTTTT	CAISESVESGELFF
NA	13	NA	TRBV19	TRBJ2-3	TGTGCCACTGTTTCGGGCGACACAGATACGCAGTATTTT	CATVSGDTDTQYF
TRBD1	13	NA	TRBV6-1	TRBJ2-7	TGTGCCACCAGAGACAGGGTCGCCTACGAGCAGTACTTC	CATRDRVAYEQYF
NA	13	NA	TRBV6-9	TRBJ1-4	TGTGCCAGACCTGGCGCGGGGAATGAAAAACTGTTTTTT	CARPGAGNEKLFF
NA	16	NA	TRBV2	TRBJ2-5	TGTGCCAGCAGCCTTACCCCGGGACCCTCGGTAGGCGGGCAGTACTTC	CASSLTPGPSVGGQYF
NA	14	NA	TRBV5-1	TRBJ2-7	TGCGCCAGCAGCTTGGTCGAGGGGAGGTACGAGCAGTACTTC	CASSLVEGRYEQYF